Listed here is a single T cell receptor beta chain. The target antigen is unknown. The ends lost 6 bases at V and 4 bases at J; junction bases unmatched: 17. Germline loops: CDR1 DFQATT, CDR2 SNEGSKA (reference sequence). The CDR3 extends over 19 amino acids. These data come from a study of CD8 T cells in ankylosing spondylitis. Study-wide points: A TCR beta motif made of fewer than ten highly homologous variants seemed typical of ankylosing spondylitis blood. Reports of some motif variants in reactive arthritis synovial fluid and blood predate this one. Matched ankylosing spondylitis synovial fluid reportedly contained a significantly enriched population of disease-linked clones.

Making use of molecular barcodes, quantitative 5'-RACE generated TCR beta libraries. TCRdb independently ran MiXCR on the 5' RACE reads; one entry per CDR3 protein. The sample carries fewer than 650,000 distinct CDR3 sequences, 10% to 15% recorded once. The sequence was obtained from a male donor with ankylosing spondylitis. The sequencing sample was made of blood, either unsorted or a sorted T cell fraction (not recorded which). The genes are TRBV20-1 and TRBJ2-1, with 14 bases aligning to TRBD2. The CDR3 nucleotides read TGCAGTGCCGAGAGACAGGCGACTAGCGGGAGGGCCTCGTACAATGAGCAGTTCTTC. This gives the protein CSAERQATSGRASYNEQFF.